This T cell receptor (beta chain) was found in a study of T-cell memory formation after mild COVID-19. Study observations and caveats: CD4/CD8 balance characterized clones contracting day 15 to 85, and CD4+ skew characterized later expanders. Prior to infection, memory already included some responding clones, suggesting cross-reactive memory joined.

TCRdb reanalysed the 5' RACE reads using MiXCR and keeps one entry per CDR3 protein. This sample has hundreds of thousands of distinct CDR3 sequences, with around 17% found just once. This clonotype occurred a few times. No antigen is known for it. The V gene end was trimmed by 6 bases and the J gene end by 2 bases; junction bases not matched to a gene: 4. Germline loops: CDR1 ENHRY, CDR2 SYGVKD. The CDR3 is 14 residues long. Sequenced: PBMCs or a T cell subset sorted from them (not recorded which). This chain uses TRBV10-3 with TRBJ2-3; 8 nucleotides match TRBD1. This clonotype originated in a man younger than 35 who had mild COVID-19 (a few samples of this study predate the infection). Cell type and time point are not known. The CDR3: CAIRKDRATDTQYF. CDR3 sequence (DNA): TGTGCCATCAGGAAGGACAGGGCCACAGATACGCAGTATTTT.